This T cell receptor beta chain comes out of a study of OX40 agonist ivuxolimab in advanced cancers. Regarding the research as a whole: Ivuxolimab was a fully human IgG2 agonistic monoclonal antibody targeting the costimulatory receptor OX40 (CD134). Intravenous ivuxolimab was administered to patients every 2 weeks at six dose levels: 0.01, 0.1, 0.3, 1.5, 3 and 10 mg/kg. Among the roughly 52 dose-escalation patients, 19 had hepatocellular carcinoma, around 15 melanoma, 9 renal cell carcinoma and 9 head and neck cancer. The dose-escalation cohort was about 83% male with a mean age of about 60 years, ranging from about 23 to 85. Patients were allowed to have had prior anti-PD-1, anti-PD-L1 or anti-CTLA-4 therapy, and approximately 37% of the dose-escalation patients had been treated with checkpoint inhibitors. Partial responses occurred in three dose-escalation patients: two with cutaneous melanoma and one with hepatocellular carcinoma. Peripheral TCRbeta sequencing aimed to test whether ivuxolimab altered TCR sequence diversity and caused clonal T-cell expansion. The paper covers the monotherapy dose-escalation part of the phase I ivuxolimab trial, which included N ≈ 50 patients. Summary of the overall study and its limitations: Antigen specificity was not determined for the clonally expanded peripheral T cells. After ivuxolimab, more expanded clones were found on average in CD8+ T cells than in CD4+ T cells. Clonal expansion of both CD4+ and CD8+ blood T cells was observed from baseline to week 6 at doses 0.1 to 3.0 mg/kg. Low levels of normalized T-cell clonal expansion were also shown by some nonresponding patients. In the 0.1-3.0 mg/kg groups, partial responders had among the lowest normalized peripheral clonal expansion, particularly in CD8+ T cells.

The trial excluded patients who had a history of autoimmune disease or who were on systemic immunosuppression. In every dose cohort, peripheral blood was drawn for TCR sequencing at baseline, cycle 4 day 1, and cycle 7 day 1. The samples were taken from a phase I, first-in-human, multicenter, open-label dose-escalation trial of ivuxolimab. The trial enrolled adults with locally advanced or metastatic head and neck squamous cell, hepatocellular, melanoma or renal cell carcinoma. Before TCR sequencing, CD4+ and CD8+ T cells were separately sorted from peripheral blood. To sequence the TCRbeta CDR3 region, genomic DNA was isolated from the sorted cells. The immunoSEQ Assay was used for sequencing of TCRbeta CDR3 regions. This immuneACCESS table, as held by TCRdb, lists in-frame sequences with V and J called but not all clones. Of the missing ones, under half trace to an unresolved V gene in checked studies; the others have no known cause. Counted in this sample were around 150,000 clones; 85% to 95% of them appeared once. Roughly 1% of the sample is in the top ten clones.

About this clone: Its recognized antigen is unknown. No base quality values were provided; no much bigger clone lies one nucleotide off.

The starting material was CD4+ or CD8+ T cells sorted from blood, obtained in a trial of the OX40 agonist ivuxolimab. This receptor was taken from an adult with an advanced solid tumor such as melanoma, head and neck, liver or kidney cancer.

The encoded CDR3 is CASSSFTRTGVGYTF. The nucleotides are TGTGCCAGCAGCTCCTTCACCCGGACAGGGGTTGGCTACACCTTC. The V and J segments used are TRBV7-2 and TRBJ1-2; the junction holds 9 bases that match TRBD1. Ends trimmed: V by 4 bases, J by 7 bases; bases unmatched to a gene: 10. Via the germline V gene, CDR1 is SGHTA and CDR2 FQGNSA. Measured from the cysteine to the phenylalanine, the CDR3 is 15 residues long. CDR3 DNA only is kept here, 45 bases in frame from base 1.